These T cell receptor beta chains were read from a single sample in a study of a mutant IDH1 vaccine in newly diagnosed glioma. Method: immunoSEQ multiplex PCR; TCRdb's copy keeps in-frame clones and lacks some. The sample lists fewer than 45,000 clones; about 78% were seen once. This specimen was PBMCs, taken from a glioma patient treated with radiotherapy, temozolomide or both. The receptors stem from a man between 35 and 55 years old with glioma. Some clones in this sample may be carry-over from other donors' samples. CDR3s include the opening cysteine and the closing phenylalanine or tryptophan. Each record gives: D gene, V gene, J gene, clone size, CDR3 DNA, CDR3 protein. The D gene is left open where the match is weak. Rows may omit the clone size; those that give it use once, few, many or a size class.

D gene: NA
V gene: TRBV5-4
J gene: TRBJ1-5
clone size: NA
CDR3 DNA: TGTGCCAGCAGCCGGGACCCCAGATCCAATCAGCCCCAGCATTTT
CDR3 protein: CASSRDPRSNQPQHF

D gene: NA
V gene: TRBV7-3
J gene: TRBJ2-2
clone size: NA
CDR3 DNA: TGTGCCAGCAGCCCCGGGACTCGAGACGGGGAGCTGTTTTTT
CDR3 protein: CASSPGTRDGELFF

D gene: NA
V gene: TRBV30
J gene: TRBJ2-7
clone size: NA
CDR3 DNA: TGTGCCTGGATGCCCGGGACCTCCTACGAGCAGTACTTC
CDR3 protein: CAWMPGTSYEQYF

D gene: NA
V gene: TRBV11-2
J gene: TRBJ1-6
clone size: few
CDR3 DNA: TGTGCCAGCAGTTTACAGGGTGGTTATTCACCCCTCCACTTT
CDR3 protein: CASSLQGGYSPLHF

D gene: NA
V gene: TRBV18
J gene: TRBJ1-2
clone size: NA
CDR3 DNA: TGTGCCAGCTCATCAACCGACAGGTACCCTAACTATGGCTACACCTTC
CDR3 protein: CASSSTDRYPNYGYTF

D gene: NA
V gene: TRBV5-4
J gene: TRBJ2-2
clone size: NA
CDR3 DNA: TGTGCCAGCAGCCCCGGGACTGCTCGCACCGGGGAGCTGTTTTTT
CDR3 protein: CASSPGTARTGELFF

D gene: NA
V gene: TRBV5-4
J gene: TRBJ1-4
clone size: NA
CDR3 DNA: TGTGCCAGCAGCCACGCGCCGGGGGCGGCTAATGAAAAACTGTTTTTT
CDR3 protein: CASSHAPGAANEKLFF

D gene: NA
V gene: TRBV2
J gene: TRBJ1-5
clone size: NA
CDR3 DNA: TGTGCCAGCAGTCCAGGGGCCCTCACATATCAGCCCCAGCATTTT
CDR3 protein: CASSPGALTYQPQHF

D gene: NA
V gene: TRBV6-5
J gene: TRBJ2-7
clone size: NA
CDR3 DNA: TGTGCCAGCAGTTACTCGGGAGCCTACGAGCAGTACTTC
CDR3 protein: CASSYSGAYEQYF

D gene: NA
V gene: TRBV5-6
J gene: TRBJ2-5
clone size: once
CDR3 DNA: TGTGCCAGCAGCTTGGCGCAGCTCGGGCCTCAAGAGACCCAGTACTTC
CDR3 protein: CASSLAQLGPQETQYF

D gene: NA
V gene: TRBV18
J gene: TRBJ1-5
clone size: NA
CDR3 DNA: TGTGCCAGCTCACCAGGGAAGGCGGGCCAGCCCCAGCATTTT
CDR3 protein: CASSPGKAGQPQHF